Listed below are T cell receptor beta chains from one sample, sequenced in a study of CD8+ T cells in alopecia areata. Produced via immunoSEQ multiplex PCR; TCRdb's table is partial and in-frame only. Of fewer than 200,000 clones in the sample, about 60% were seen once. The sample in question was CD8+ T cells sorted from blood, obtained at week 24, from a patient treated with tofacitinib. The receptors stem from a human donor with alopecia areata. Both conserved end residues are part of each CDR3. A D gene is named only where the DNA matches it firmly. Size is omitted from some rows. Given values are once, few, many or a class for expanded clones.

TRBV30,.,TRBJ1-5,.,CAWRGKGNQPQHF,TGTGCCTGGAGGGGTAAGGGGAATCAGCCCCAGCATTTT
TRBV10-3,TRBD1,TRBJ2-5,few,CAISEPGQVTETQYF,TGTGCCATCAGCGAGCCGGGACAGGTAACGGAGACCCAGTACTTC
TRBV9,.,TRBJ2-3,.,CASSAGRDTQYF,TGTGCCAGCAGCGCGGGGAGAGATACGCAGTATTTT
TRBV7-9,.,TRBJ1-1,.,CASSSGPLNTEAFF,TGTGCCAGCAGCTCAGGTCCACTGAACACTGAAGCTTTCTTT
TRBV29-1,.,TRBJ2-7,.,CSVGGGLGEQYF,TGCAGCGTTGGTGGAGGTCTGGGGGAGCAGTACTTC
TRBV4-1,.,TRBJ2-7,.,CASSQTTADHEQYF,TGCGCCAGCAGCCAAACGACAGCGGACCACGAGCAGTACTTC
TRBV11-3,TRBD2,TRBJ2-2,.,CASSFPLAGGSNTGELFF,TGTGCCAGCAGCTTTCCTCTAGCGGGGGGATCGAACACCGGGGAGCTGTTTTTT
TRBV29-1,TRBD2,TRBJ2-5,.,CSVHSGGPKETQYF,TGCAGCGTTCACAGCGGGGGGCCCAAAGAGACCCAGTACTTC
TRBV7-6,.,TRBJ2-3,.,CASSWDAERLTDTQYF,TGTGCCAGCAGCTGGGACGCGGAGCGACTCACAGATACGCAGTATTTT
TRBV4-2,.,TRBJ2-1,.,CASSPPGEGPNEQFF,TGTGCCAGCAGCCCCCCGGGAGAGGGGCCAAATGAGCAGTTCTTC
TRBV13,TRBD2,TRBJ2-2,.,CASSSGGAGTGELFF,TGTGCCAGCAGCTCCGGGGGGGCCGGGACCGGGGAGCTGTTTTTT
TRBV30,TRBD1,TRBJ2-1,few,CACRQGYEQFF,TGTGCCTGCAGACAGGGGTACGAGCAGTTCTTC
TRBV25-1,TRBD1,TRBJ2-7,once,CASSGEGAGRVPYEQYF,TGTGCCAGCAGTGGAGAGGGGGCGGGCCGCGTGCCCTACGAGCAGTACTTC
TRBV27,.,TRBJ1-2,.,CASSPDPSGSPLYGYTF,TGTGCCAGCAGTCCGGACCCCAGTGGGTCTCCCCTCTATGGCTACACCTTC
TRBV9,.,TRBJ2-6,.,CASSVGSSGANVLTF,TGTGCCAGCAGCGTAGGGAGCTCTGGGGCCAACGTCCTGACTTTC
TRBV13,TRBD1,TRBJ2-1,once,CASSTTDRVRNEQFF,TGTGCCAGCAGCACAACAGACAGGGTTCGCAATGAGCAGTTCTTC
TRBV7-6,TRBD2,TRBJ2-5,.,CASSSGGGLGETQYF,TGTGCCAGCAGCTCGGGCGGGGGTCTGGGGGAGACCCAGTACTTC
TRBV12-5,TRBD1,TRBJ1-5,.,CASGGGTESNQPQHF,TGTGCTAGTGGGGGAGGGACAGAAAGCAATCAGCCCCAGCATTTT
TRBV29-1,TRBD1,TRBJ2-7,.,CSVEGGTGREDPYEQYF,TGCAGCGTTGAAGGAGGGACAGGGAGAGAGGACCCTTACGAGCAGTACTTC
TRBV13,.,TRBJ1-1,.,CASSQRGGTEAFF,TGTGCCAGCAGCCAAAGGGGGGGTACTGAAGCTTTCTTT
TRBV6-5,.,TRBJ2-5,.,CASSYGGPETQYF,TGTGCCAGCAGTTACGGGGGGCCGGAGACCCAGTACTTC
TRBV30,.,TRBJ1-2,.,CAWSVSLLEDYGYTF,TGTGCCTGGAGTGTATCACTACTTGAAGACTATGGCTACACCTTC
TRBV10-2,.,TRBJ1-1,.,CASSDFPAVATEAFF,TGCGCCAGCAGTGACTTTCCGGCAGTTGCCACTGAAGCTTTCTTT
TRBV29-1,TRBD1,TRBJ2-5,few,CSAPTGSQETQYF,TGCAGCGCCCCGACAGGGTCACAAGAGACCCAGTACTTC
TRBV6-6,.,TRBJ2-2,few,CARGEVRGELFF,TGTGCCAGAGGGGAAGTTCGCGGGGAGCTGTTTTTT
TRBV7-9,TRBD1,TRBJ1-2,.,CASSHGQGNLYGYTF,TGTGCCAGCAGCCACGGACAGGGCAACCTCTATGGCTACACCTTC
TRBV29-1,.,TRBJ2-3,.,CSAPGSPQYF,TGCAGCGCCCCGGGGTCACCGCAGTATTTT
TRBV6-5,TRBD1,TRBJ2-5,few,CASSSTGKLQETQYF,TGTGCCAGCAGTTCGACAGGGAAGCTCCAAGAGACCCAGTACTTC
TRBV2,.,TRBJ1-3,.,CAAAGDEPASGNTIYF,TGTGCCGCGGCAGGGGACGAGCCCGCCTCTGGAAACACCATATATTTT
TRBV4-1,.,TRBJ1-3,once,CASSQAGSGNTIYF,TGCGCCAGCAGCCAGGCCGGCTCTGGAAACACCATATATTTT
TRBV29-1,TRBD2,TRBJ2-5,.,CSVEVAGDLQETQYF,TGCAGCGTTGAGGTAGCGGGGGACCTCCAAGAGACCCAGTACTTC
TRBV5-6,.,TRBJ1-5,.,CASSSGTQPQHF,TGTGCCAGCAGTTCAGGGACTCAGCCCCAGCATTTT
TRBV14,.,TRBJ2-2,.,CASSQYRENTGELFF,TGTGCCAGCAGCCAATACCGCGAGAACACCGGGGAGCTGTTTTTT
TRBV2,.,TRBJ1-1,few,CASSEEEGDEAFF,TGTGCCAGCAGTGAAGAGGAAGGGGATGAAGCTTTCTTT
TRBV5-6,.,TRBJ2-5,.,CASSLHGSLQETQYF,TGTGCCAGCAGCTTGCATGGGAGCCTGCAAGAGACCCAGTACTTC
TRBV30,TRBD1,TRBJ2-1,few,CAWTGQVYNEQFF,TGTGCCTGGACGGGACAGGTATACAATGAGCAGTTCTTC
TRBV29-1,.,TRBJ1-1,.,CSVEPSMNTEAFF,TGCAGCGTTGAACCCTCAATGAACACTGAAGCTTTCTTT
TRBV7-9,.,TRBJ1-1,few,CASMSGPSEAFF,TGTGCCAGCATGTCAGGCCCCTCTGAAGCTTTCTTT
TRBV7-8,TRBD2,TRBJ2-1,medium-sized,CASSVGLAGGFSYNEQFF,TGTGCCAGCAGCGTGGGACTAGCGGGGGGTTTCTCCTACAATGAGCAGTTCTTC
TRBV29-1,TRBD1,TRBJ2-7,.,CSSWDREMREQYF,TGCAGCTCGTGGGACAGGGAAATGCGGGAGCAGTACTTC
TRBV19,TRBD2,TRBJ2-3,few,CASSTSETSGGAVTDTQYF,TGTGCCAGTAGTACCTCCGAGACTAGCGGGGGGGCCGTCACAGATACGCAGTATTTT
TRBV29-1,.,TRBJ1-2,once,CSVEDRTNTNYGYTF,TGCAGCGTTGAAGACCGGACAAACACTAACTATGGCTACACCTTC
TRBV5-6,.,TRBJ1-2,.,CASSFGDYYTF,TGTGCCAGCAGCTTCGGGGATTACTACACCTTC
TRBV25-1,.,TRBJ2-3,few,CASEGWRQGTDTQYF,TGTGCCAGCGAGGGGTGGAGGCAGGGCACAGATACGCAGTATTTT
TRBV30,.,TRBJ1-2,.,CAWSVPAGIGGYTF,TGTGCCTGGAGTGTACCAGCAGGTATCGGTGGCTACACCTTC
TRBV6-1,.,TRBJ2-2,few,CASTVGSELFF,TGTGCCAGCACGGTCGGGTCCGAGCTGTTTTTT
TRBV6-5,.,TRBJ2-2,.,CASSPAVSGELFF,TGTGCCAGCAGCCCCGCGGTGTCCGGGGAGCTGTTTTTT
TRBV2,TRBD1,TRBJ2-3,few,CASRDSTGVRTDTQYF,TGTGCCAGCAGGGACTCGACAGGGGTTCGCACAGATACGCAGTATTTT
TRBV13,.,TRBJ2-3,few,CASSSRTRADTQYF,TGTGCCAGCAGCTCCCGAACGAGGGCAGATACGCAGTATTTT
TRBV6-5,.,TRBJ2-7,.,CASSYPDSYEQYF,TGTGCCAGCAGTTACCCGGACTCCTACGAGCAGTACTTC